Listed below are T cell receptor beta chains from one sample, sequenced in a study of shared clonotypes between healthy human individuals. Sequenced by immunoSEQ multiplex PCR; TCRdb stores in-frame clones only, minus some. The repertoire holds about 690,000 clones, with 90% as singletons. Sequenced sample: memory CD8+ T cells from PBMCs. These receptors all come from a man between 18 and 29 years old in good health. Some clones in this sample may be carry-over from other donors' samples. CDR3s include the opening cysteine and the closing phenylalanine or tryptophan. A D gene is named only where the DNA matches it firmly. The listing skips clone size in some rows; elsewhere it reads once, few, many or a size class.

>-|TRBJ2-7|TRBV27|TRBD1
TGTGCCAGCAGTCCCTCGGTGGGGGACAGGGTCCACGAGCAGTACTTC
CASSPSVGDRVHEQYF
>-|TRBJ2-4|TRBV7-9|-
TGTGCCAGCAGGGAGCCCGGGGCGGACAGAGCCAAAAACATTCAGTACTTC
CASREPGADRAKNIQYF
>-|TRBJ1-2|TRBV27|-
TGTGCCAGCAGTTTAACCCGCGGCACAGGGCCGAACTATGGCTACACCTTC
CASSLTRGTGPNYGYTF
>-|TRBJ1-1|TRBV9|-
TGTGCCAGCAGCGTTGGACGCCCTGGGACTGAAGCTTTCTTT
CASSVGRPGTEAFF
>-|TRBJ2-3|TRBV5-4|-
TGTGCCAGCAGCTTAGGGCTCGCGAGCACAGATACGCAGTATTTT
CASSLGLASTDTQYF
>-|TRBJ2-7|TRBV7-6|TRBD1
TGTGCCAGCAGCTTAATGGGACAGGCCTACGAGCAGTACTTC
CASSLMGQAYEQYF
>-|TRBJ2-1|TRBV27|-
TGTGCCAGCAGTTTACGGCAGGGCAATGAGCAGTTCTTC
CASSLRQGNEQFF
>-|TRBJ2-1|TRBV9|-
TGTGCCAGCAGCGTCGGGCAGAATGAGCAGTTCTTC
CASSVGQNEQFF
>-|TRBJ2-1|TRBV10-3|-
TGTGCCATCAGTGAATACGACTTCCCCAATGAGCAGTTCTTC
CAISEYDFPNEQFF
>-|TRBJ1-1|TRBV5-6|-
TGTGCCAGCAGCTTACAGACAGAAGCTTTCTTT
CASSLQTEAFF
>-|TRBJ1-1|TRBV19|-
TGTGCCAGTACGGCCACTGAAGCTTTCTTT
CASTATEAFF
>-|TRBJ1-1|TRBV7-9|TRBD1
TGTGCCAGCAGCACCCGACAGGGGGAGACTGAAGCTTTCTTT
CASSTRQGETEAFF
>-|TRBJ2-1|TRBV9|-
TGTGCCAGCAGCACTAGAGTCGTCCAGGATAGTGAGCAGTTCTTC
CASSTRVVQDSEQFF
>once|TRBJ1-2|TRBV7-9|-
TGTGCCAGCAGCTTAGATGGGCTCGGGCTTCATGGCTACACCTTC
CASSLDGLGLHGYTF